The rows below give T cell receptor beta chains drawn from one sample of a study of vaccination and CD4 T cells after COVID-19. MiXCR, run by TCRdb on the PCR reads, gives a single entry per CDR3 protein. Of 15,000 to 20,000 distinct CDR3 sequences detected, less than 35% appear once; the ten largest clones hold around a sixth. Their target antigens are unknown. The material sequenced was cultured CD4+ T cells from blood. These receptors all stem from a human donor with COVID-19. Both conserved end residues are part of each CDR3. A D gene is named only where the DNA matches it firmly. Expanded clones get a size class; other rows say once, few or many, or leave the size out.

abundance,j_gene,v_gene,d_gene,CDR3nt,CDR3aa
few,TRBJ2-2,TRBV20-1,-,TGCAGTGCTAGAGATTTCGCAACAGGGCAGAACACCGGGGAGCTGTTTTTT,CSARDFATGQNTGELFF
-,TRBJ2-3,TRBV5-1,TRBD2,TGCGCCAGCAGCTTAGCGGGGGCGCACACAGATACGCAGTATTTT,CASSLAGAHTDTQYF
-,TRBJ1-3,TRBV7-9,-,TGTGCCAGCAGCTTATGGGGAGGACCCTTAATTGGAAACACCATATATTTT,CASSLWGGPLIGNTIYF
-,TRBJ2-5,TRBV7-2,-,TGTGCCAGCAGCTTCAAGCGCCTTCAAGAGACCCAGTACTTC,CASSFKRLQETQYF
-,TRBJ2-6,TRBV24-1,-,TGTGCCACCAGTGACACAACCGGGACACCTGGGGCCAACGTCCTGACTTTC,CATSDTTGTPGANVLTF
few,TRBJ1-6,TRBV28,-,TGTGCCGCTACCGGGACGGACTTTTCACCCCTCCACTTT,CAATGTDFSPLHF
few,TRBJ2-7,TRBV20-1,TRBD2,TGCAGTGCTCACCCCGCTAGCGGGGGGCACTCCTACGAGCAGTACTTC,CSAHPASGGHSYEQYF
few,TRBJ2-5,TRBV7-9,-,TGTGCCAGCAGCTTAGATGTCGGAGAGGGAGAGACCCAGTACTTC,CASSLDVGEGETQYF
-,TRBJ1-3,TRBV5-1,-,TGCGCCAGCAGCTTGGCCTGGAGCTCTGGAAACACCATATATTTT,CASSLAWSSGNTIYF
-,TRBJ1-2,TRBV19,TRBD1,TGTGCCAGTAGACCGACAGGGGGCGGTCACTATGGCTACACCTTC,CASRPTGGGHYGYTF
few,TRBJ2-7,TRBV20-1,-,TGCAGTGCTAGACCAGCAAGTTACGAGCAGTACTTC,CSARPASYEQYF
-,TRBJ2-5,TRBV10-3,-,TGTGCCATCAGTGAGCCTCCCAACCAAGAGACCCAGTACTTC,CAISEPPNQETQYF
few,TRBJ2-7,TRBV28,-,TGTGCCAGCAGACCAATCTACAGGAGCTCCTACGAGCAGTACTTC,CASRPIYRSSYEQYF
-,TRBJ2-3,TRBV5-1,-,TGCGCCAGCAGCTTGGGGCCCCGAGGGGGGGCCGGCACAGATACGCAGTATTTT,CASSLGPRGGAGTDTQYF
medium-sized,TRBJ1-2,TRBV20-1,-,TGCAGTGCTAGAGAGTTACATCGGGGCGGCTTGAACGGCTACACCTTC,CSARELHRGGLNGYTF
-,TRBJ2-5,TRBV7-7,TRBD1,TGTGCTAGCAGCTTCGCCCGGACAGGGGAGACCCAGTACTTC,CASSFARTGETQYF
-,TRBJ1-2,TRBV25-1,-,TGTGCCAGCAATGCAGGGTCAGGCGGCTACACCTTC,CASNAGSGGYTF
few,TRBJ2-3,TRBV15,-,TGTGCCACCACGACAACAGCTAGCACAGATACGCAGTATTTT,CATTTTASTDTQYF
few,TRBJ2-3,TRBV6-2/TRBV6-3,TRBD2,TGTGCCAGCAGTTACCTGAATAGCGGGGGCGGGTGGGATACGCAGTATTTT,CASSYLNSGGGWDTQYF
-,TRBJ2-2,TRBV7-2,-,TGTGCCAGCAGCCCACGTAGGGTAAACACCGGGGAGCTGTTTTTT,CASSPRRVNTGELFF
-,TRBJ2-5,TRBV5-1,TRBD1,TGCGCCAGCAGCGCAGACAGGGTCCAAGAGACCCAGTACTTC,CASSADRVQETQYF
-,TRBJ1-5,TRBV21-1,-,TGTGCCAGCAGCAAAGAGAGGACAGAGGGGAATTACAATCAGCCCCAGCATTTT,CASSKERTEGNYNQPQHF
few,TRBJ1-6,TRBV20-1,-,TGCAGTGCTCTAGACACTGTGAGCTCCTATAATTCACCCCTCCACTTT,CSALDTVSSYNSPLHF
-,TRBJ2-4,TRBV6-2/TRBV6-3,TRBD1,TGTGCCAGCAGTTACGAAGCGGACAGGCTAGCCAAAAACATTCAGTACTTC,CASSYEADRLAKNIQYF
-,TRBJ1-4,TRBV19,-,TGTGCCAGCCGGAGGTCACGGGAGAATGAAAAACTGTTTTTT,CASRRSRENEKLFF
few,TRBJ1-5,TRBV7-6,-,TGTGCCAGCAGCTTAGAGGTAGGCGGGACTAACCAGCCCCAGCATTTT,CASSLEVGGTNQPQHF
-,TRBJ2-7,TRBV28,TRBD2,TGTGCCAGCAGTTCCCCGGGGGGGACACCCTACGAGCAGTACTTC,CASSSPGGTPYEQYF
-,TRBJ1-2,TRBV14,-,TGTGCCAGCAGCCATGCCGGAACAAACTATGGCTACACCTTC,CASSHAGTNYGYTF
few,TRBJ2-7,TRBV6-1,-,TGTGCCAGCACCCCACTGGGCTACGAGCAGTACTTC,CASTPLGYEQYF
few,TRBJ2-7,TRBV4-1,-,TGCGCCAGCAGCCAAGTGGGCGGGGAGCAGTACTTC,CASSQVGGEQYF
once,TRBJ2-5,TRBV5-6,-,TGTGCCAGCAGCTTGCGAGGGGGTGGGGTTAAGACCCAGTACTTC,CASSLRGGGVKTQYF
few,TRBJ1-4,TRBV6-2/TRBV6-3,-,TGTGCCAGCAGTTCCGGAGGGGCAACTAATGAAAAACTGTTTTTT,CASSSGGATNEKLFF
-,TRBJ1-2,TRBV5-8,-,TGTGCCAGCAGCCCCCGTCTGAACGTCTATGGCTACACCTTC,CASSPRLNVYGYTF
few,TRBJ2-7,TRBV7-8,-,TGTGCCAGCAGCTCCCTTGGGTTGGGGTACGAGCAGTACTTC,CASSSLGLGYEQYF
few,TRBJ2-2,TRBV20-1,-,TGCAGTGCTAGAGCGGGACAATCTCTCGGGGAGCTGTTTTTT,CSARAGQSLGELFF
-,TRBJ2-1,TRBV27,TRBD1,TGTGCCAGCAGTTTAACCGGACAGGGGTGGAATGGTTACTACAATGAGCAGTTCTTC,CASSLTGQGWNGYYNEQFF
-,TRBJ2-7,TRBV6-1,-,TGTGCCAGCATGGTGGGATTAGGGCAGACCTACGAGCAGTACTTC,CASMVGLGQTYEQYF
-,TRBJ1-6,TRBV7-2,-,TGTGCCAGCAGCTTAGAACAGGGAAGGTCACCCCTCCACTTT,CASSLEQGRSPLHF
-,TRBJ2-7,TRBV7-8,TRBD2,TGTGCCAGCAGCTTAGTAGGGCCTAGCGGGCCTTACTCCTACGAGCAGTACTTC,CASSLVGPSGPYSYEQYF
-,TRBJ2-5,TRBV20-1,TRBD2,TGCAGTGCTGACCGAGCGGGGGAGCAAGAGACCCAGTACTTC,CSADRAGEQETQYF
-,TRBJ1-1,TRBV9,TRBD1,TGTGCCAGCAGCGTAACGGGACAGGTTGTCGCTGAAGCTTTCTTT,CASSVTGQVVAEAFF
few,TRBJ1-1,TRBV11-2,-,TGTGCCAGCAGCTTGGGGGTGAACACTGAAGCTTTCTTT,CASSLGVNTEAFF
-,TRBJ2-3,TRBV3-1,TRBD2,TGTGCCAGCAGCCGGAGCGGGGGGGCCGTGAATACGCAGTATTTT,CASSRSGGAVNTQYF
-,TRBJ2-2,TRBV5-1,-,TGCGCCAGCAGCCCCGTACGGTCAAACACCGGGGAGCTGTTTTTT,CASSPVRSNTGELFF
-,TRBJ1-2,TRBV6-5,TRBD1,TGTGCCAGCAGTTACTCCTGGGACAGGGGAGGCTATGGCTACACCTTC,CASSYSWDRGGYGYTF
few,TRBJ1-5,TRBV10-3,-,TGTGCCATCAGCTCCACTGGACGGGATAGCAATCAGCCCCAGCATTTT,CAISSTGRDSNQPQHF
few,TRBJ2-2,TRBV19,TRBD2,TGTGCCAGTAGTCTATCGGGTAGCGGGGGGACCGGGGAGCTGTTTTTT,CASSLSGSGGTGELFF
-,TRBJ2-7,TRBV29-1,-,TGCAGCGCCCTTTTCGGGGACCGATTCTACGAGCAGTACTTC,CSALFGDRFYEQYF
few,TRBJ2-1,TRBV20-1,-,TGCAGTGCACCCCTGGGCTCCTACAATGAGCAGTTCTTC,CSAPLGSYNEQFF
few,TRBJ2-7,TRBV10-1,-,TGCGCCCCCAGGGCGGAACACACCTACGAGCAGTACTTC,CAPRAEHTYEQYF
-,TRBJ2-1,TRBV20-1,TRBD2,TGCAGTGCTGTAGTGGAGGGGACTAGCTTAATGGGTGAGCAGTTCTTC,CSAVVEGTSLMGEQFF
few,TRBJ1-3,TRBV7-9,-,TGTGCCAGCAGCCCAAGGGGGGCTTCGAGAGGAAACACCATATATTTT,CASSPRGASRGNTIYF